This TCR beta chain was recorded in a study of T cell repertoires in ileal Crohn's disease. The wider study: Less than 45% were active smokers at surgery; median disease duration was 7.9 years. About half received postoperative treatment, about a dozen with thiopurines and 15 to 20 anti-TNF.

On this clone: Its antigen remains unidentified.

Assay: immunoSEQ multiplex PCR; the TCRdb copy retains only in-frame clones and omits some. Altogether roughly 15,000 clones are present, around four fifths being singletons, with the ten largest covering roughly 6.7%. Study-level findings and limits: Clonality above 26.8% at surgery always came with endoscopic recurrence. Clonal expansions were more frequent in active smokers than non-smokers at surgery.

CDR3 length: 17 amino acids. CDR1 is SGHTA, CDR2 FQGNSA, per germline. The chain uses TRBV7-2 and TRBJ2-5; 12 bases fit TRBD1. The J call may be in error: the DNA end matches TRBJ2-7 better. The sample comprised ileal tissue. The origin of this receptor is an adult with Crohn's disease. CDR3 nucleotide sequence: TGTGCCAGCAGCCCCGGGACAGGGGGCCCGAGCTCCTACGAGCAGTACTTC. Protein sequence: CASSPGTGGPSSYEQYF.